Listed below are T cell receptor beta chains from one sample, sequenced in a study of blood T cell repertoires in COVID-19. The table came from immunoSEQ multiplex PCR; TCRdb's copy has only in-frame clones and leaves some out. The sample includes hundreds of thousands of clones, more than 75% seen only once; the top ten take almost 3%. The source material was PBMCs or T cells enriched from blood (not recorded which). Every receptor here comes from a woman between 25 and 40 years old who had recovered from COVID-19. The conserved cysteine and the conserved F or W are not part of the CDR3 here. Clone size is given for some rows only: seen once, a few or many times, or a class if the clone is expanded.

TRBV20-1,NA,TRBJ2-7,SAGLGREQY
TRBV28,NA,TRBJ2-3,ASSLPGTGADTQY
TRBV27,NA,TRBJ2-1,ASSARTGYNEQF
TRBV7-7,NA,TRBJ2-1,ASSPGTSGYNEQF
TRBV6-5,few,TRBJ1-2,ASSPQTGQNYGYT
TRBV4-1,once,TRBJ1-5,ASSQDWQARNQPQH
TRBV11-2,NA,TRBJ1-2,ASSLDPDGTVGYT
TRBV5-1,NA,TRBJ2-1,ASSLVVAPSYNEQF
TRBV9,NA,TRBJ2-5,ASSTSGTRGETQY
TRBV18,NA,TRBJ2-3,ASSPGTSGRRGDTQY
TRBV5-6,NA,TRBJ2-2,ASSLGVGELF
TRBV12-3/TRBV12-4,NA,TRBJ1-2,ASSPYSHYGYT
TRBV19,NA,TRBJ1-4,ASSMGRTLFATNEKLF
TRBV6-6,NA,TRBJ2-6,ASSWDYPSGANVLT
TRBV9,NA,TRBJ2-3,ASSVVGTGVTDTQY
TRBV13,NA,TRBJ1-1,ASSLRNGVTEAF
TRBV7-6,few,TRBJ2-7,ASSSTESSYEQY
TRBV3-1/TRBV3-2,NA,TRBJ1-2,ASSSVGTGPHYGYT
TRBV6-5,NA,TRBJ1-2,ASSYGGPYGYT
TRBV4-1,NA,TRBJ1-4,ASSQARGDEKLF
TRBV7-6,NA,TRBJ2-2,ASSLALGGIGAGELF
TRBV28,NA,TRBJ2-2,ASSLIEFTGELF
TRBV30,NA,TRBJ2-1,AWTRLVGPNEQF
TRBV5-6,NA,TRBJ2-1,ASSGGLKFRDEQF
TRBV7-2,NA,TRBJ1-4,ASSSMTGDEKLF
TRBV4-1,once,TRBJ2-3,ASSQPEGGRGERDTQY
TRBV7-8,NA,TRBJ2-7,ASSRTGAYEQY
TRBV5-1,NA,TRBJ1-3,ASSEGDLSGNTIY
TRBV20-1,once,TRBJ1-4,SASYSHEKLF
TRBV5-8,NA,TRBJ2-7,ASSLGLAKAYEQY
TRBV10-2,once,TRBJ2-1,ASSSISGGAVYEQF
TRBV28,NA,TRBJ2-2,ASRRTVTGELF
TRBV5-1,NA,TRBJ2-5,ASSSGTGGEGETQY
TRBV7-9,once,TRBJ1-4,ASSGRDSGVSKLF
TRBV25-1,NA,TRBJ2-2,ASSGRGTGELF
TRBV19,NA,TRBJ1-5,ASSTSTGAKQPQH
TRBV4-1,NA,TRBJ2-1,ASSRTSGENEQF
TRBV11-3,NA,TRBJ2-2,ASSPVPRANTGELF
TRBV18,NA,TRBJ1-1,ASSPRGANTEAF
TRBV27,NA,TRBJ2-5,ASSLIGAETQY
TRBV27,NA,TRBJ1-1,ASSFKTQLNTEAF
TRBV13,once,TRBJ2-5,ASSRRPGETQY